This record concerns one T cell receptor (beta chain) sequence. Its antigen is as yet unknown. Assay: immunoSEQ multiplex PCR; the TCRdb copy retains only in-frame clones and omits some. The sample holds 40,000 to 60,000 clones, 74% seen once. This sample was taken from a study of vaccination effects on CD4 cells after COVID-19. Upon completion of about eleven days in culture, CD4+ T cells were isolated. The person had a PCR-confirmed SARS-CoV-2 infection during March to December 2020. This CDR3 comprises 15 residues. CDR1 and CDR2 (germline): LGHNA, YNFKEQ. Germline trimming cut 2 bases from V and 1 base from J; bases unmatched to any gene: 2.

This material consisted of CD4+ T cells from PBMCs cultured without peptide, taken before COVID-19 vaccination. The origin of this receptor is a human donor who had a prior SARS-CoV-2 infection. The rearrangement joins TRBV4-2 to TRBJ2-7; TRBD2 aligns across 10 bases. The CDR3 sequence is CASSQSSGGSYEQYF. DNA of the CDR3: TGTGCCAGCAGCCAATCTAGCGGGGGATCCTACGAGCAGTACTTC.